This TCR beta chain is from a study of T cell responses to AZD1222 COVID-19 vaccine. Overall study findings and caveats: In all cases, repertoires were sampled only after the peak T cell response.

Trimming took 9 bases from V and 4 from J, leaving 26 bases between them. Germline V gene lookup returns CDR1 KGHDR and CDR2 SFDVKD. The length of the CDR3 is 17 residues. Some clones are missing from TCRdb's copy, which holds only in-frame ones; the method was immunoSEQ multiplex PCR. The table lists about 120,000 clones, 70% to 90% of them singletons. A note on this clone: The antigen is not known.

The source is an adult in good health. The material sequenced was peripheral blood, taken on day 0 of MenACWY control vaccination. The V gene is TRBV24-1, the J gene TRBJ1-2; D is perhaps TRBD1 (6 bases). This CDR3 reads CATLGRMVGGIGYGYTF. DNA for the CDR3: TGTGCCACCCTCGGTCGCATGGTAGGGGGAATTGGCTATGGCTACACCTTC.